The source of this T cell receptor (beta chain) is a study of T cell clusters in autoimmune cytopenias. Whole-study findings and limits: Compared with active autoimmune hepatitis patients, healthy donors showed about 3.2-fold more exclusive TRB clusters.

TRB rearrangements were amplified by touch-down multiplex PCR with mixed TRB-A/B primers. Reanalyzing the multiplex PCR reads, TCRdb keeps one entry per CDR3 protein, without DNA. The sample includes 5,600 or so distinct CDR3 sequences. Considering frequency, this clonotype is medium-sized (0.01 to 0.1%). The antigen is undetermined. Tens of thousands of genome equivalents of blood DNA were amplified for TRB. The same specimen was also included in a second study, on T cell repertoires in aging, cancer and after chemotherapy. From that second work: Untreated cancer patients had significantly lower blood TCR diversity than age-matched healthy donors. Rebound thymic output was suggested by rising median generation probability during chemotherapy in each cancer cohort. No conclusions about immunological memory after chemotherapy can be drawn from the repertoire data.

The sequence was collected from a human donor in good health. The sequencing sample was made of peripheral blood.

This CDR3 reads CAYKTGSSGNTIYF. The rearrangement links TRBV30 to TRBJ1-3; the TCRdb D gene call, TRBD1, has no DNA to confirm it. The CDR3 runs to 14 residues. The germline V gene has CDR1 GTSNPN and CDR2 SVGIG (reference sequence).